This T cell receptor (beta chain) comes out of a study of breast tumors, draining lymph nodes, adjacent tissues. Study conclusions and caveats: The data were judged consistent with most tumor T cells coming from lymph node and expanding in tumor.

TCRdb redid the calling of the multiplex PCR reads with MiXCR, one entry per CDR3 protein. The table shows 45,000 or so distinct CDR3 sequences, with under 30% occurring only once. This clonotype was picked up many times. Its target is unknown. Sequenced input: breast tumor tissue. This receptor was obtained from a female donor with breast cancer. Some clones in this sample may be carry-over from other donors' samples.

This chain's CDR3 is CASSSQGNEQFF. CDR3 bases: TGTGCCAGCAGCTCCCAGGGTAATGAGCAGTTCTTC. The chain uses TRBV7-9 and TRBJ2-1; D possibly corresponds to TRBD1 (5 bases). The CDR3 contains 12 residues. V was trimmed by 4 bases and J by 7 bases, leaving 8 bases between them. Per germline, CDR1 SEHNR and CDR2 FQNEAQ (reference sequence).